The present T cell receptor (beta chain) was sequenced within a study of CD8 T cells in ankylosing spondylitis (dated by TCRdb to 2015 to 2018). For the wider study: The study profiled T cell receptor beta repertoires in healthy donors and ankylosing spondylitis patients to find disease-linked TCR variants. Samples of peripheral blood were taken, and for ankylosing spondylitis patients, synovial fluid was collected as well. The whole study cohort included over a hundred healthy donors and under 30 ankylosing spondylitis patients. Points the paper makes about the study in general: Some motif variants had previously been reported in the synovial fluid and blood of reactive arthritis patients, which suggests shared mechanisms of disease initiation. The disease-linked clones showed a CD8+ phenotype and occurred at relatively low frequencies in peripheral blood. Blood from ankylosing spondylitis patients appeared to be characterized by a TCR beta motif made up of several highly homologous amino acid variants. The disease-linked clones were reported to be significantly enriched in matched synovial fluid samples from ankylosing spondylitis patients.

The listed sequencing device is Illumina HiSeq 2500. TCR beta libraries were prepared by quantitative 5'-RACE with molecular barcodes. Per the source publication's procedure: To identify disease-linked TCR variants, a new computational method was used, one built on a probabilistic model of VDJ rearrangement. Using fastp trimming at Q25 and MiXCR clonotype assembly, TCRdb reanalyzed the public sequencing data and kept in-frame beta chains. One record per CDR3 amino acid sequence lists the most common genes and DNA. What appears here as the V and J calls and clone size reflects TCRdb's work, not the paper's. This sample has about 320,000 distinct CDR3 sequences in its table, and 9.5% to 13% of those were observed once. The top ten clones comprise roughly a tenth of the sample. Its CDR3 holds 16 amino acids, cysteine through phenylalanine. Only CDR3 DNA remains: 48 bases, in frame from the first base. V lost 5 bases and J lost 3 bases; the stretch between them is 17 bases long. The germline V gene encodes CDR1 SEHNR and CDR2 FQNEAQ (reference sequence).

The table lists this clonotype with a few counts. Its antigen remains unidentified. No much larger clone is present one base from it, and per-base qualities are unavailable. The V and J genes are TRBV7-9 and TRBJ2-1; the D segment may tentatively be TRBD1 or TRBD2, each giving 6 matched bases. The receptor's source is a female donor with ankylosing spondylitis or in good health (not recorded which). What was sequenced was blood, either unsorted or a sorted T cell fraction (not recorded which). Here the CDR3 is given as CASSPLAGQYYNEQFF. At the DNA level, the sequence is TGTGCCAGCAGCCCCCTGGCGGGACAATACTACAATGAGCAGTTCTTC.